The next 18 T cell receptor beta chains were all read from a single sample in a study of control samples from healthy donors and cancer patients. Some clones are missing from TCRdb's copy, which holds only in-frame ones; the method was immunoSEQ multiplex PCR. Here the sample spans approximately 84,000 clones, 91% being singletons. Input material: blood. The receptors shown here come from a man under 40 in good health.

This clone showed up just once. J is TRBJ2-7 and V is TRBV30, with D possibly matching TRBD2 (6 bases). CDR1 is GTSNPN and CDR2 is SVGIG in the germline V gene (reference sequence). Trimming removed 0 bases at V and 6 bases at J, with 12 bases between. The CDR3 runs to 13 residues. CDR3 DNA: TGTGCCTGGAGTGTCGGGGGTCCCCCCGAGCAGTACTTC. Amino acid sequence: CAWSVGGPPEQYF.

This chain connects TRBV14 to TRBJ2-5; D unclear. Germline V gene sequence: CDR1 SGHDN, CDR2 FVKESK. This CDR3 has 13 amino acids. Trimming shortened V by 0 bases and J by 7 bases, and 9 bases separated the two germline ends. The CDR3 DNA is TGTGCCAGCAGCCAAGAGGGTCGCAGGACCCAGTACTTC. It yields the protein CASSQEGRRTQYF.

The chain is built from TRBV24-1 and TRBJ1-5; D possibly corresponds to TRBD1 (6 bases). CDR3 length: 12 amino acids. The germline V gene has CDR1 KGHDR and CDR2 SFDVKD. The V end lost 4 bases, the J end lost 9 bases, and 9 bases lay between the germline ends. As DNA, the CDR3 is TGTGCCACCAGTGAGGGAGGGGGGCCCCAGCATTTT. Its translation: CATSEGGGPQHF.

The rearrangement uses TRBV28 and TRBJ1-2; possibly TRBD1 for D (5 bases). The CDR3 length is 14 residues. Germline CDR1 reads MDHEN; CDR2 reads SYDVKM. The V gene lost 6 bases and the J gene lost 3 bases, with 14 bases spanning the gap. CDR3 nucleotide sequence: TGTGCCAGCAGCCGGGACCTGTGGGACTATGGCTACACCTTC. Its translation: CASSRDLWDYGYTF.

V gene TRBV6-6 combines with J gene TRBJ2-7; 8 nucleotides agree with TRBD1. The CDR3 contains 15 residues. Per germline, CDR1 MNHNY and CDR2 SVGAGI (reference sequence). The junction had 6 bases not matched to a gene; V was cut back by 0 bases and J by 5 bases. The CDR3 reads CASSYSGQVFDEQYF. The CDR3 nucleotides are TGTGCCAGCAGTTACTCGGGACAGGTCTTTGACGAGCAGTACTTC.

J is TRBJ1-3 and V is TRBV30; 8 bases match TRBD1. The CDR3 is 17 residues long. Trimming took 0 bases from V and 0 from J; bases not matched to a gene: 7. Germline lookup yields CDR1 GTSNPN and CDR2 SVGIG (reference sequence). In nucleotides, the CDR3 is TGTGCCTGGAGTGTACGAACAGGGGGGTTCTCTGGAAACACCATATATTTT. Amino acids: CAWSVRTGGFSGNTIYF. The whole variable domain, remainder taken from reference TRBV30 and TRBJ1-3, is SQTIHQWPATLVQPVGSPLSLECTVEGTSNPNLYWYRQAAGRGLQLLFYSVGIGQISSEVPQNLSASRPQDRQFILSSKKLLLSDSGFYLCAWSVRTGGFSGNTIYFGEGSWLTVV.

The chain combines TRBV15 with TRBJ2-2, with D possibly TRBD2 on 7 matching bases. The germline V gene encodes CDR1 LNHNV and CDR2 YYDKDF (reference sequence). V shed 7 bases and J shed 5 bases, with 14 bases lying between them. The CDR3 contains 14 residues. Here the CDR3 reads CATKRDTSTGELFF. DNA of the CDR3: TGTGCCACCAAGCGGGACACGTCGACCGGGGAGCTGTTTTTT. Drawing the rest from reference TRBV15 and TRBJ2-2, the complete variable domain is DAMVIQNPRYQVTQFGKPVTLSCSQTLNHNVMYWYQQKSSQAPKLLFHYYDKDFNNEADTPDNFQSRRPNTSFCFLDIRSPGLGDTAMYLCATKRDTSTGELFFGEGSRLTVL.

This chain connects TRBV6-6 to TRBJ2-5; D unclear. V dropped 0 bases and J dropped 3 bases, with 2 bases sitting between them. CDR3 length equals 12 residues. Germline V gene data show CDR1 as MNHNY and CDR2 as SVGAGI (reference sequence). This chain's CDR3 is CASSYSKETQYF. Here the CDR3 DNA reads TGTGCCAGCAGTTACTCGAAAGAGACCCAGTACTTC.

This clone was recorded once. The chain recombines TRBV28 with TRBJ1-5; D is uncertain. Trimming left V 8 bases short and J 2 bases short, with 19 bases between. The germline gives CDR1 MDHEN, CDR2 SYDVKM. This CDR3 contains 16 residues. Written as DNA, the CDR3 is TGTGCCAGCGAGCGCAGCCTGATGTCAGGCAATCAGCCCCAGCATTTT. This encodes CASERSLMSGNQPQHF.

This chain connects TRBV7-2 to TRBJ1-3; D not resolved. CDR3 length: 14 residues. Germline loops: CDR1 SGHTA, CDR2 FQGNSA. Trimming cost V 2 bases and J 1 base, with 6 bases left between them. The CDR3 bases are TGTGCCAGCAGCTTACTCGGGTCTGGAAACACCATATATTTT. It codes for CASSLLGSGNTIYF.

This chain links TRBV11-2 with TRBJ2-7, with no clear D. Per the germline V gene, CDR1 is SGHAT and CDR2 is FQNNGV. The CDR3 totals 14 residues. The V and J ends lost 5 bases and 3 bases respectively, with 14 bases between them. This CDR3 reads CASSHSLGYYEQYF. The CDR3 bases are TGTGCCAGCAGCCACTCTTTAGGGTACTACGAGCAGTACTTC.

V usage is TRBV28 and J usage is TRBJ2-1; weak D call: TRBD2 (6 bases). The CDR3 loop spans 14 amino acids. Germline CDR1 MDHEN, CDR2 SYDVKM. V lost 3 bases, J lost 7 bases, and 13 bases lay in between. The CDR3 protein is CASSLGSGRNEQFF. CDR3 coding DNA: TGTGCCAGCAGTTTGGGTTCAGGGAGGAATGAGCAGTTCTTC.

This chain links TRBV3-1 (or the pseudogene TRBV3-2) with TRBJ2-7; possibly TRBD1 for D (6 bases). This CDR3 has 14 amino acids. Trimming removed 1 base from V and 3 bases from J, with 10 bases in between. CDR1 is LGHDT and CDR2 is YNNKEL in the germline V gene (reference sequence). As DNA, the CDR3 is TGTGCCAGCAGCCAAGCCGGGACACGCTACGAGCAGTACTTC. Encoded protein: CASSQAGTRYEQYF.

The V call is TRBV30, the J call TRBJ2-3, with D tentatively TRBD2 (5 bases). The CDR3 totals 15 residues. Germline V gene data show CDR1 as GTSNPN and CDR2 as SVGIG (reference sequence). Deletions cut 4 bases from V and 6 bases from J, with 20 bases between. Here the CDR3 reads CAWNPSSGITDTQYF. CDR3 nucleotides: TGTGCCTGGAATCCCTCGTCGGGGATTACTGATACGCAGTATTTT.

The rearrangement joins TRBV7-3 to TRBJ2-5; TRBD1 agrees at 7 bases. Per the germline V gene, CDR1 is SGHTA and CDR2 is FQGTGA. The CDR3 is 13 residues long. Germline trimming cut 5 bases from V and 4 bases from J; bases unmatched to any gene: 4. In DNA form, the CDR3 reads TGTGCCAGCAGCAGACAGGGTGGAGAGACCCAGTACTTC. Translating it yields CASSRQGGETQYF.

The rearrangement links TRBV15 to TRBJ1-2; D is perhaps TRBD1 (5 bases). V was clipped by 1 base and J by 8 bases, with 11 bases between them. The CDR3 loop spans 13 amino acids. Per germline, CDR1 LNHNV and CDR2 YYDKDF (reference sequence). In DNA, the CDR3 is TGTGCCACCAGCAGAGTTATTAGGGACGGCTACACCTTC. Translated: CATSRVIRDGYTF. Drawing the rest from reference TRBV15 and TRBJ1-2, the complete variable domain is DAMVIQNPRYQVTQFGKPVTLSCSQTLNHNVMYWYQQKSSQAPKLLFHYYDKDFNNEADTPDNFQSRRPNTSFCFLDIRSPGLGDTAMYLCATSRVIRDGYTFGSGTRLTVV.

The chain combines TRBV7-9 with TRBJ1-1; D ambiguous. Trimming pared 2 bases from V and 8 bases from J, leaving 9 bases between. The CDR3 totals 12 residues. Germline V CDR1 and CDR2: SEHNR, FQNEAQ (reference sequence). CDR3 coding DNA: TGTGCCAGCAGCTTAAGTGGGATAGAAGCTTTCTTT. This codes for CASSLSGIEAFF.

The genes are TRBV19 and TRBJ2-2; D gene uncertain. Germline V CDR1 and CDR2: LNHDA, SQIVND (reference sequence). V lost 2 bases, J lost 6 bases, and 4 bases lay in between. This CDR3 has 12 amino acids. This chain's CDR3 is CASSISPGELFF. DNA for the CDR3: TGTGCCAGTAGTATATCCCCCGGGGAGCTGTTTTTT.